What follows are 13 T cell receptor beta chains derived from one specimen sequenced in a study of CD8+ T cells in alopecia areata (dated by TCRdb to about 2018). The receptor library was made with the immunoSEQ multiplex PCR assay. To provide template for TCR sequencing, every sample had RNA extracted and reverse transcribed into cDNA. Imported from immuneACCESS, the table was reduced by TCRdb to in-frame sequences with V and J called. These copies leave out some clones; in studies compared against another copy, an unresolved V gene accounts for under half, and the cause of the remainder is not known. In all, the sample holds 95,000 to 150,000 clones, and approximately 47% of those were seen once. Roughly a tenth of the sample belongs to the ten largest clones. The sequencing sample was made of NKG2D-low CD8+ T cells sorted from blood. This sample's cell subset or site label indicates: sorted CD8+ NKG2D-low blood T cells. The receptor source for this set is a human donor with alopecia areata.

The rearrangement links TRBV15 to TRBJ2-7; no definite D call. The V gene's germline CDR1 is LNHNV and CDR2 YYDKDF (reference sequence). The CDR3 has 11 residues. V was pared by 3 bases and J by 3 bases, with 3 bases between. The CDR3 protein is CATSSDYEQYF. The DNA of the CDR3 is TGTGCCACCAGCAGTGACTACGAGCAGTACTTC.

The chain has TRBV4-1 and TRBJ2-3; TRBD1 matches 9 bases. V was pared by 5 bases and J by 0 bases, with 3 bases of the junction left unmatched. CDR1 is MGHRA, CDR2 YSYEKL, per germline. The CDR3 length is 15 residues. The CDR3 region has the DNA TGCGCCAGCAGCTGGACAGGGGCTAGCACAGATACGCAGTATTTT. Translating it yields CASSWTGASTDTQYF.

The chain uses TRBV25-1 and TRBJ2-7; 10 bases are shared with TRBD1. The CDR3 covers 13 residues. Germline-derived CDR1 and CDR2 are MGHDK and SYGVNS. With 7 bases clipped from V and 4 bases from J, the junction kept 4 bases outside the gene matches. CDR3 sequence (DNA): TGTGCCAGCAAGGGACAGGGGAAGTACGAGCAGTACTTC. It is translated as CASKGQGKYEQYF.

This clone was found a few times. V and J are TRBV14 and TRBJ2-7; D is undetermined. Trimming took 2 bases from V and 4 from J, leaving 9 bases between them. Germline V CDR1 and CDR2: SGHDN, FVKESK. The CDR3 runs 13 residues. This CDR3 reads CASSQIGLYEQYF. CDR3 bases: TGTGCCAGCAGCCAAATCGGTTTGTACGAGCAGTACTTC.

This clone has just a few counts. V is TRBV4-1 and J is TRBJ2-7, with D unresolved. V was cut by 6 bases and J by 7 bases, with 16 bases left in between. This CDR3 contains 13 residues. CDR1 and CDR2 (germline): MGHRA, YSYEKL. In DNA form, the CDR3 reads TGCGCCAGCAGTGGGTCGAAGTCCCAAGAGCAGTACTTC. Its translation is CASSGSKSQEQYF.

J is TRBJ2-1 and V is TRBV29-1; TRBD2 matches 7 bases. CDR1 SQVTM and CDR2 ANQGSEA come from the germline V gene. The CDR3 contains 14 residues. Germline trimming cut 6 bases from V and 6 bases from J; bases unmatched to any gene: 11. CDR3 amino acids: CSVGWGGSANEQFF. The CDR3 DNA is TGCAGCGTGGGATGGGGCGGGAGTGCCAATGAGCAGTTCTTC.

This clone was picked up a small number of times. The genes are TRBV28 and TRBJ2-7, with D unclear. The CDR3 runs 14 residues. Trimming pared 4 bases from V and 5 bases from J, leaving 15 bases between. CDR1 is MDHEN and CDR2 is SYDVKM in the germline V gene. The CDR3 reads CASSSKESLHEQYF. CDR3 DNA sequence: TGTGCCAGCAGTTCCAAGGAGAGTCTCCACGAGCAGTACTTC.

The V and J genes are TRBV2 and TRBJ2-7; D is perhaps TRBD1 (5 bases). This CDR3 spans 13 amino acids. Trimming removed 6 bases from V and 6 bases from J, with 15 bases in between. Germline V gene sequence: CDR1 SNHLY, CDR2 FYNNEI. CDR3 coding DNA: TGTGCCAGCAGACCACAGGCCGCTGGCGAGCAGTACTTC. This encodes CASRPQAAGEQYF.

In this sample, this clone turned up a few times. The chain's CDR3 is CSVVQGALAKNIQYF. As DNA, the CDR3 is TGCAGCGTGGTTCAGGGGGCACTAGCCAAAAACATTCAGTACTTC. This chain connects TRBV29-1 to TRBJ2-4; 8 positions match TRBD1. This CDR3 region has 15 residues. Germline CDR1 reads SQVTM; CDR2 reads ANQGSEA. J lost 0 bases, V lost 6 bases, and 7 bases had no gene match.

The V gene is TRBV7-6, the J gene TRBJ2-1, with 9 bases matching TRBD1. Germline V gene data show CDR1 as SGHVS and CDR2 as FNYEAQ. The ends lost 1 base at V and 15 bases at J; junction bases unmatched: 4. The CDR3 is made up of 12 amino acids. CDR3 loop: CASSLGGQGAFF. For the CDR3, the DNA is TGTGCCAGCAGCTTAGGGGGACAGGGCGCGTTCTTC.

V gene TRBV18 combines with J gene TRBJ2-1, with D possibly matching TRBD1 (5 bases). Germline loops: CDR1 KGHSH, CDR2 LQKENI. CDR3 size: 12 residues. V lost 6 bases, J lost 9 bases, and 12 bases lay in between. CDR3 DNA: TGTGCCAGCTCGGCAGGGTCTCGTGAGCAGTTCTTC. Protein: CASSAGSREQFF. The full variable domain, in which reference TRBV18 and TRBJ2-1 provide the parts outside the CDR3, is NAGVMQNPRHLVRRRGQEARLRCSPMKGHSHVYWYRQLPEEGLKFMVYLQKENIIDESGMPKERFSAEFPKEGPSILRIQQVVRGDSAAYFCASSAGSREQFFGPGTRLTVL.

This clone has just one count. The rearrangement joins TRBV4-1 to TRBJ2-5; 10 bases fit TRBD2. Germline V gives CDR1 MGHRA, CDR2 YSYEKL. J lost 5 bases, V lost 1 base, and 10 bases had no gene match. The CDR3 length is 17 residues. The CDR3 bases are TGCGCCAGCAGCCAAGGTGGGGAAGCGGGGGGGCCGGAGACCCAGTACTTC. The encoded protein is CASSQGGEAGGPETQYF.

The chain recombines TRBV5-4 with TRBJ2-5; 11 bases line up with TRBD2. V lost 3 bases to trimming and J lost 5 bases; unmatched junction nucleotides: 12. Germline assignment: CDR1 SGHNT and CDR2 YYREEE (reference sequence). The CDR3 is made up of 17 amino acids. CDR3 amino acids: CASSSPTSGAPRETQYF. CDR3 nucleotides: TGTGCCAGCAGCTCCCCGACTAGCGGGGCCCCTCGGGAGACCCAGTACTTC.